These 26 T cell receptor beta chains were sequenced from one sample in a study of T-cell reconstitution after alpha-beta-depleted transplantation in children. A TCRbeta library incorporating unique molecular identifiers was prepared. Using its own MiXCR run on the PCR reads, TCRdb lists one record per CDR3 protein. Here the sample spans some 290,000 distinct CDR3 sequences, about a tenth being singletons. The sequences come from PBMCs from the stem cell graft donor, collected from the stem cell graft. Source of these receptors: a human donor who donated a stem cell graft to a child with SCID.

In its sample, this clonotype was seen a few times. The J gene is TRBJ2-7, the V gene TRBV5-4; D may be TRBD1 (5 bases). The CDR3 runs to 14 residues. CDR1 is SGHNT, CDR2 YYREEE, per germline (reference sequence). V lost 4 bases to trimming and J lost 6 bases, with 17 bases between them. The DNA of the CDR3 is TGTGCCAGCAGCGCCGGACACACGCCGGGCGAGCAGTACTTC. Amino acids: CASSAGHTPGEQYF.

This clonotype has a handful of counts. J is TRBJ2-1 and V is TRBV18; 9 bases match TRBD1. In germline, CDR1 is KGHSH, CDR2 LQKENI. The CDR3 runs 15 residues. Trimming cost V 6 bases and J 7 bases; bases outside gene matches: 10. CDR3 sequence reads: CASSPRQGDQNEQFF. For the CDR3, the DNA is TGTGCCAGCTCGCCTAGACAGGGGGATCAAAATGAGCAGTTCTTC.

This clonotype occurred many times. CDR3 region: CASSLGAQSGYTF. The DNA for the CDR3 is TGTGCCAGCAGCCTAGGGGCTCAGTCCGGCTACACCTTC. The J gene is TRBJ1-2, the V gene TRBV12-3 or TRBV12-4; weak D call: TRBD1 (5 bases). V was trimmed by 6 bases and J by 8 bases, leaving 16 bases between them. CDR3 length equals 13 residues.

The CDR3 coding sequence is TGTGCCACCAGCCCGAGACAGGGGAGGGATGCTGGGGCCAACGTCCTGACTTTC. The encoded protein is CATSPRQGRDAGANVLTF. The chain carries TRBV15 and TRBJ2-6; possibly TRBD1 for D (8 bases). With 5 bases removed from V and 2 bases from J, the gap between germline ends came to 19 bases. The germline gives CDR1 LNHNV, CDR2 YYDKDF (reference sequence). The CDR3 totals 18 residues.

This clonotype was found many times. The V call is TRBV28, the J call TRBJ2-1, with D perhaps TRBD1 (6 bases). The CDR3 loop spans 13 amino acids. Per the germline V gene, CDR1 is MDHEN and CDR2 is SYDVKM. V dropped 3 bases and J dropped 10 bases, with 13 bases sitting between them. This CDR3 is CASSLTGREEQFF. The CDR3, as DNA: TGTGCCAGCAGTTTGACAGGAAGAGAGGAGCAGTTCTTC.

This chain's CDR3 is CASSSGKTGKGTDTQYF. CDR3 DNA sequence: TGTGCCAGCAGCTCGGGAAAGACAGGGAAGGGGACAGATACGCAGTATTTT. V usage is TRBV7-3 and J usage is TRBJ2-3, with 7 bases that match TRBD1. Germline-derived CDR1 and CDR2 are SGHTA and FQGTGA. V shed 4 bases, J shed 3 bases, and the junction held 13 bases outside the gene matches. The CDR3 length is 17 residues.

This clonotype has more than one count but fewer than ten. This chain joins TRBV9 and TRBJ2-2, with D unresolved. Germline CDR1 reads SGDLS; CDR2 reads YYNGEE. The CDR3 runs to 12 residues. Trimming shortened V by 3 bases and J by 5 bases, and 5 bases separated the two germline ends. The CDR3 here is CASSDATGELFF. In nucleotides, the CDR3 is TGTGCCAGCAGCGACGCGACCGGGGAGCTGTTTTTT.

There are a few counts of this clonotype. This chain links TRBV14 with TRBJ2-2; the match to TRBD1 covers 8 bases. Per the germline V gene, CDR1 is SGHDN and CDR2 is FVKESK. The CDR3 runs to 15 residues. Trimming removed 5 bases from V and 5 bases from J; junction bases left unmatched: 7. The DNA of the CDR3 is TGTGCCAGCAGCAGGCGACAGGGGTGGACCGGGGAGCTGTTTTTT. Translation: CASSRRQGWTGELFF.

This chain joins TRBV5-1 and TRBJ2-5; D could derive from TRBD1 or TRBD2 (6 bases each). CDR3 length equals 15 residues. Trimming cost V 6 bases and J 2 bases, with 17 bases left between them. CDR1 and CDR2 from the germline V gene are SGHRS and YFSETQ. The CDR3: CASTLERGRQETQYF. The CDR3 DNA is TGCGCCAGCACCCTGGAACGGGGGCGGCAAGAGACCCAGTACTTC.

The rearrangement links TRBV18 to TRBJ2-1; 9 positions match TRBD2. V shed 2 bases and J 10 bases; nucleotides not matched to a gene: 15. CDR3 length: 17 residues. CDR1 and CDR2 from the germline V gene are KGHSH and LQKENI. The CDR3 loop is CASSPGVAGANRGEQFF. The CDR3 nucleotides read TGTGCCAGCTCACCAGGAGTAGCGGGGGCCAACAGGGGAGAGCAGTTCTTC.

The V gene is TRBV7-3, the J gene TRBJ1-2; TRBD1 matches 9 bases. Germline V gene data show CDR1 as SGHTA and CDR2 as FQGTGA. The V segment lost 3 bases and the J segment 8 bases; nucleotides outside the gene matches: 10. The CDR3 length is 15 residues. CDR3 bases: TGTGCCAGCAGCTTCGCCGTGGGACAGGGTGAAGGCTACACCTTC. It is translated as CASSFAVGQGEGYTF.

This clonotype appeared a few times. This chain connects TRBV5-1 to TRBJ2-5, with D possibly TRBD1 on 6 matching bases. This CDR3 contains 15 residues. CDR1 is SGHRS, CDR2 YFSETQ, per germline. The V end was cut by 0 bases, the J end by 2 bases, with 11 bases between. DNA of the CDR3: TGCGCCAGCAGCTTGGTTGGACAGAAGCAAGAGACCCAGTACTTC. Protein: CASSLVGQKQETQYF.

In this sample, this clonotype turned up a few times. V is TRBV6-2 or TRBV6-3 and J is TRBJ2-3; 13 bases align to TRBD2. Germline V CDR1 and CDR2: MNHEY, SVGEGT. CDR3 length: 15 residues. The V segment lost 7 bases and the J segment 4 bases; nucleotides outside the gene matches: 5. CDR3 sequence reads: CASTFTSGGADTQYF. As DNA, the CDR3 is TGTGCCAGCACCTTCACTAGCGGGGGGGCAGATACGCAGTATTTT.

This clonotype has only a few counts. The rearrangement links TRBV29-1 to TRBJ1-2; a weak D match, TRBD1 (6 bases). Trimming cost V 0 bases and J 0 bases, with 11 bases left between them. Germline V lookup: CDR1 SQVTM, CDR2 ANQGSEA. CDR3 length: 15 amino acids. CDR3 in amino acids: CSVEDPDSANYGYTF. The CDR3 coding sequence is TGCAGCGTTGAAGACCCGGACAGCGCTAACTATGGCTACACCTTC.

The sample holds a few counts of this clonotype. V gene TRBV7-9 combines with J gene TRBJ1-5; D call uncertain. This CDR3 has 16 residues. CDR1 and CDR2 (germline): SEHNR, FQNEAQ (reference sequence). The ends were cut back, 5 bases at V and 0 bases at J, with 14 bases in the middle. CDR3 DNA sequence: TGTGCCAGCAGCCCAGCCGGGCAGTCTAGCAATCAGCCCCAGCATTTT. This encodes CASSPAGQSSNQPQHF.

The sample holds a few counts of this clonotype. V and J are TRBV28 and TRBJ1-1, with 8 bases fitting TRBD1. The J segment lost 4 bases and the V segment lost 8 bases, leaving 6 bases of the junction unmatched. This CDR3 spans 13 amino acids. CDR1 and CDR2 (germline): MDHEN, SYDVKM. The CDR3 protein is CASFSGQGTEAFF. CDR3 DNA sequence: TGTGCCAGCTTCTCCGGACAGGGCACTGAAGCTTTCTTT.

This chain connects TRBV15 to TRBJ2-3; 7 bases map to TRBD1. Trimming removed 1 base from V and 5 bases from J; junction bases left unmatched: 21. Per the germline V gene, CDR1 is LNHNV and CDR2 is YYDKDF (reference sequence). This CDR3 spans 20 amino acids. The CDR3 spells CATSRGTQGTHMAERDTQYF. The CDR3 coding sequence is TGTGCCACCAGCAGAGGAACACAGGGGACCCATATGGCGGAGAGAGATACGCAGTATTTT.

This clonotype showed up just a few times. The chain recombines TRBV7-2 with TRBJ2-2; D is perhaps TRBD1 or TRBD2 (6 bases each). The V end lost 3 bases, the J end lost 6 bases, and 14 bases lay between the germline ends. CDR1 is SGHTA and CDR2 is FQGNSA in the germline V gene. This CDR3 comprises 15 residues. CDR3 bases: TGTGCCAGCAGCTTGACACAGGGACTTCCCGGGGAGCTGTTTTTT. This encodes CASSLTQGLPGELFF.

The table lists this clonotype with many counts. In nucleotides, the CDR3 is TGTGCCAGCAGTAGTAGGGGTAGTCCAGGCTCCCGAAGGGACGAGCAGTACTTC. Translated: CASSSRGSPGSRRDEQYF. The J gene is TRBJ2-7, the V gene TRBV6-1; TRBD1 is a possible D gene (5 bases). Germline-derived CDR1 and CDR2 are MNHNS and SASEGT. The V and J ends lost 5 bases and 5 bases respectively, with 28 bases between them. The CDR3 covers 18 residues.

The chain employs TRBV12-3 or TRBV12-4 and TRBJ2-1; TRBD2 matches 10 bases. The CDR3 runs 16 residues. Trimming took 5 bases from V and 4 from J; bases not matched to a gene: 8. The CDR3 protein is CASSPKGLASYNEQFF. In DNA, the CDR3 is TGTGCCAGCAGTCCAAAGGGACTAGCGTCTTACAATGAGCAGTTCTTC.

At least ten counts were recorded for this clonotype. The CDR3 spells CASSRYNYEQYF. The CDR3 DNA reads TGTGCCAGCAGCCGGTACAACTACGAGCAGTACTTC. This rearrangement joins TRBV3-1 to TRBJ2-7; D not resolved. The CDR3 is 12 residues long. Germline CDR1 LGHDT, CDR2 YNNKEL (reference sequence). V dropped 4 bases and J dropped 3 bases, with 7 bases sitting between them.

This clonotype was observed many times. CDR3 in amino acids: CASSPQERGGEAFF. CDR3 sequence (DNA): TGCGCCAGCAGCCCGCAGGAGAGAGGGGGTGAAGCTTTCTTT. The chain uses TRBV5-1 and TRBJ1-1; possibly TRBD1 for D (6 bases). The CDR3 sequence is 14 residues long. Germline V gives CDR1 SGHRS, CDR2 YFSETQ. V dropped 4 bases and J dropped 7 bases, with 17 bases sitting between them.

This clonotype was observed a few times. As DNA, the CDR3 is TGTGCCAGCAGTTTAGGGACAGGGGATGATACGCAGTATTTT. As protein: CASSLGTGDDTQYF. The V gene is TRBV12-3 or TRBV12-4, the J gene TRBJ2-3; 9 nucleotides align to TRBD1. The trim removed 1 base at V and 6 bases at J, leaving 2 bases unmatched. CDR3 length equals 14 residues.

There are a few counts of this clonotype. The V gene is TRBV5-1, the J gene TRBJ2-2, with D maybe TRBD2 (5 bases). The CDR3 is made up of 15 amino acids. Germline V gene data show CDR1 as SGHRS and CDR2 as YFSETQ. Trimming left V 0 bases short and J 5 bases short, with 11 bases between. The CDR3 DNA reads TGCGCCAGCAGCTTGGCCGGGGAAAGGACCGGGGAGCTGTTTTTT. Protein sequence: CASSLAGERTGELFF. Full variable domain (rest looked up from reference TRBV5-1 and TRBJ2-2): KAGVTQTPRYLIKTRGQQVTLSCSPISGHRSVSWYQQTPGQGLQFLFEYFSETQRNKGNFPGRFSGRQFSNSRSEMNVSTLELGDSALYLCASSLAGERTGELFFGEGSRLTVL.

This clonotype was seen a handful of times. The chain recombines TRBV5-1 with TRBJ2-7; D unresolved. V lost 0 bases, J lost 2 bases, and 9 bases lay in between. Germline CDR1 SGHRS, CDR2 YFSETQ. The CDR3 covers 14 residues. This chain's CDR3 is CASSLDRRTYEQYF. CDR3 DNA sequence: TGCGCCAGCAGCTTGGACCGCCGAACCTACGAGCAGTACTTC.

There are a few counts of this clonotype. CDR3 DNA sequence: TGTGCCACCTCTGGGTTGAACACCGGGGAGCTGTTTTTT. It codes for CATSGLNTGELFF. The chain combines TRBV24-1 with TRBJ2-2; D ambiguous. V lost 9 bases, J lost 1 base, and 8 bases lay in between. The germline V gene encodes CDR1 KGHDR and CDR2 SFDVKD. The CDR3 has 13 amino acids.